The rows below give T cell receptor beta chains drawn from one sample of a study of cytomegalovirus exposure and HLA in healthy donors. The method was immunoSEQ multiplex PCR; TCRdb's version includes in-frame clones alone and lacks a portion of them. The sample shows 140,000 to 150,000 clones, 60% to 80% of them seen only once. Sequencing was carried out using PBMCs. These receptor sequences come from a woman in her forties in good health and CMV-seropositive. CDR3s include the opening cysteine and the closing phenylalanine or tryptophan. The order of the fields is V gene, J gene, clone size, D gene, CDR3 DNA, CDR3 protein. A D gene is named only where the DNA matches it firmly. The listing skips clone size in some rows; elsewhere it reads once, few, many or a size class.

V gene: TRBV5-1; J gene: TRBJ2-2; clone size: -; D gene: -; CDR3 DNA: TGCGCCAGCAGCTTGGCAGCGAACACCGGGGAGCTGTTTTTT; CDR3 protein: CASSLAANTGELFF
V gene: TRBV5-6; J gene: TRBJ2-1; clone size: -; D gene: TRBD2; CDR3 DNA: TGTGCCAGCAGCTCCAACGGGGGGGTCTCCTACAATGAGCAGTTCTTC; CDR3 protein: CASSSNGGVSYNEQFF
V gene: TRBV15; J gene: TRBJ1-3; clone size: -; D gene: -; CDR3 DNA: TGTGCCACCAGCAGCCGCGGCACCATATATTTT; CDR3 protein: CATSSRGTIYF
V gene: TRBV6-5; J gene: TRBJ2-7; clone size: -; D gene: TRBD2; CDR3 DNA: TGTGCCAGCAGACCCAGCGGGGTGTACGAGCAGTACTTC; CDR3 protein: CASRPSGVYEQYF
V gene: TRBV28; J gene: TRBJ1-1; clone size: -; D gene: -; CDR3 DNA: TGTGCCAGCAGCCGACCTATGGGGCGCGCTTTCTTT; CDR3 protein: CASSRPMGRAFF
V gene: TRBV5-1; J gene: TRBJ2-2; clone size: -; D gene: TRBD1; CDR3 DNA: TGCGCCAGCAGCGAGGACAGGGGACACACCGGGGAGCTGTTTTTT; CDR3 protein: CASSEDRGHTGELFF
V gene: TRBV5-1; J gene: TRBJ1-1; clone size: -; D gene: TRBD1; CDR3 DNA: TGCGCCAGCAGTATGGGGACAGGCGGGACTGAAGCTTTCTTT; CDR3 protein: CASSMGTGGTEAFF
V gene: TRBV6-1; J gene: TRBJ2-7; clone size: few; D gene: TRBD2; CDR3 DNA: TGTGCCAGCGGTCGGGGGGGTTCAACCTACGAGCAGTACTTC; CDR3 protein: CASGRGGSTYEQYF
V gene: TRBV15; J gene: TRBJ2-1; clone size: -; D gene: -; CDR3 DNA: TGTGCCACCTCGAAAAGGAGCGGCTCCTACAATGAGCAGTTCTTC; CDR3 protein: CATSKRSGSYNEQFF
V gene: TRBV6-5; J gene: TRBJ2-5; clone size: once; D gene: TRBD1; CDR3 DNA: TGTGCCAGCAGGCTGGGACAGGGTTACGAGACCCAGTACTTC; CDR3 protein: CASRLGQGYETQYF
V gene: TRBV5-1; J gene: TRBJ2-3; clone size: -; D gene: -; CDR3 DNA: TGCGCCAGCAGCTCGGACTACAACACAGATACGCAGTATTTT; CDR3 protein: CASSSDYNTDTQYF
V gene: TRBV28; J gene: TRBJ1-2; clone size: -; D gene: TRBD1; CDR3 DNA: TGTGCCAGCAGTCCCGGGACAGGGTCTTGGGGCTACACCTTC; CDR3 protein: CASSPGTGSWGYTF
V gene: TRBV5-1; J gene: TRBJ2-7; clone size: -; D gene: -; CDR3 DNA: TGCGCCAGCAGCTTGGCCGCGGGTTTCGAGCAGTACTTC; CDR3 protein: CASSLAAGFEQYF
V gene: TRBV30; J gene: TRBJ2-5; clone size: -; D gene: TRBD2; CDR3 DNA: TGTGCCTGGAGTTGGCTAGCGGGGGGGCCACGAGAGACCCAGTACTTC; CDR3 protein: CAWSWLAGGPRETQYF
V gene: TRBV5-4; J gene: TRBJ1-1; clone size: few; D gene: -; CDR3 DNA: TGTGCCAGCAGCTTGATGGGGGGCACTGAAGCTTTCTTT; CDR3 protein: CASSLMGGTEAFF
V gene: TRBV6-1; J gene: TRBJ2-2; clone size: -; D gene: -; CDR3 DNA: TGTGCCAGCAGTGAAGCAGACATGACCGGGGAGCTGTTTTTT; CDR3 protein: CASSEADMTGELFF
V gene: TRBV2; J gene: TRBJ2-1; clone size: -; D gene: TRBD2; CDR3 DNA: TGTGCCAGCAGTGAGGGAGGGTTTAGCTCCTACAATGAGCAGTTCTTC; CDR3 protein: CASSEGGFSSYNEQFF
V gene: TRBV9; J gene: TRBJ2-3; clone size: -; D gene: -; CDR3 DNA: TGTGCCAGCATGCAGGAGTTGAGGGGCACAGATACGCAGTATTTT; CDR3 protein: CASMQELRGTDTQYF
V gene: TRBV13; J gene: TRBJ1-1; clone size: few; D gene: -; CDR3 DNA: TGTGCCAGCAGGGGAGAAAGGGTGAACACTGAAGCTTTCTTT; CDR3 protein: CASRGERVNTEAFF
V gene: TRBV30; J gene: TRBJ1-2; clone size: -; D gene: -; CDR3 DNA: TGTGCCTGGAGGATAGCGGGGGCCCCTAACTATGGCTACACCTTC; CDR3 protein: CAWRIAGAPNYGYTF
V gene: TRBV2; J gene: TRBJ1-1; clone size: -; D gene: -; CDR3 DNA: TGTGCCAGCACTGGGCAGTTTATGAACACTGAAGCTTTCTTT; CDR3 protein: CASTGQFMNTEAFF
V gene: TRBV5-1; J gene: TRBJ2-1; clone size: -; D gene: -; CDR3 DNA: TGCGCCAGCACCCCGGGCCAGGGGCTTGAGCAGTTCTTC; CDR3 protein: CASTPGQGLEQFF
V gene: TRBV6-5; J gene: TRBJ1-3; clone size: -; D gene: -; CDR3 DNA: TGTGCCAGCAGTTCTAATCCGGGACAACGCGGAAACACCATATATTTT; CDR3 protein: CASSSNPGQRGNTIYF
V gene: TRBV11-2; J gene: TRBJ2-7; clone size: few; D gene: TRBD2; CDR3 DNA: TGTGCCAGCAGCTTAGTAGCGGGGGATACCTACGAGCAGTACTTC; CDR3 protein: CASSLVAGDTYEQYF
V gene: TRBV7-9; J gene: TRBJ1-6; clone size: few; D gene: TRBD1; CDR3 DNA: TGTGCCAGCAGCTTATCTGGGACAGGGGAGACACCCCTCCACTTT; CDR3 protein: CASSLSGTGETPLHF
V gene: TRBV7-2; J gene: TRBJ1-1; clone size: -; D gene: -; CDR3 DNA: TGTGCCAGCAGCTGGCAGGGGCCTGAAGCTTTCTTT; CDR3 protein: CASSWQGPEAFF
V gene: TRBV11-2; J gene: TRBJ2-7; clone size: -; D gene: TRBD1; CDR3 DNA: TGTGCCAGCGGCAGGGGGCCCTACGAGCAGTACTTC; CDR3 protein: CASGRGPYEQYF
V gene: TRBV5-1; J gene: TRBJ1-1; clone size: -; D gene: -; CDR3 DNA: TGCGCCAGCAGCTTGCAGGAGAACACTGAAGCTTTCTTT; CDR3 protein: CASSLQENTEAFF
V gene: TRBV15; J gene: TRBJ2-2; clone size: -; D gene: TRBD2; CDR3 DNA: TGTGCCACCAGCAGGCGGGGGGCGAACACCGGGGAGCTGTTTTTT; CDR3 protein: CATSRRGANTGELFF
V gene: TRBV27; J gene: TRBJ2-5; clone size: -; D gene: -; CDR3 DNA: TGTGCCAGCTCAGGAGGGGTAGGGGAGACCCAGTACTTC; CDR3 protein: CASSGGVGETQYF
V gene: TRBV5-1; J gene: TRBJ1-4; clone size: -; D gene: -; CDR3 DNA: TGCGCCAGCAGCTTGGAAGGGAGGGGTGAAAAACTGTTTTTT; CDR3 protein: CASSLEGRGEKLFF
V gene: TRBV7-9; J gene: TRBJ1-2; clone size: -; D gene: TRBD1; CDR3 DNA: TGTTCCAGCAGCTTAGGGGACAGGGTCGGTGGCTACACCTTC; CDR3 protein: CSSSLGDRVGGYTF
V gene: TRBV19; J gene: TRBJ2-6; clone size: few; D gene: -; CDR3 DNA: TGTGCCAGTAGACAGGACCACTCTGGGGCCAACGTCCTGACTTTC; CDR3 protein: CASRQDHSGANVLTF
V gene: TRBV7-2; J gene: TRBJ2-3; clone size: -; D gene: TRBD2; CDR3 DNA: TGTGCCAGCAGCCCACTTGGCGGGGGGGCGAGAGATACGCAGTATTTT; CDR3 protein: CASSPLGGGARDTQYF
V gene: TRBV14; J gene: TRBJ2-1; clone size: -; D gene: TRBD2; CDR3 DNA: TGTGCCAGCAGCCAAGAAGGGCGGGGGGGAAGATTCAATGAGCAGTTCTTC; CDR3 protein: CASSQEGRGGRFNEQFF
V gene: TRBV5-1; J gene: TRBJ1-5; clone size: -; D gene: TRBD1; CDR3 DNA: TGCGCCAGCAGCCCAACGACAGGGAGCAATCAGCCCCAGCATTTT; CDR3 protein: CASSPTTGSNQPQHF
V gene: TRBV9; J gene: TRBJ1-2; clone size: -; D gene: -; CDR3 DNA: TGTGCCAGCAGCGTAGCGGGGATAGGGGGAAGCGGCGGAGGCTACACCTTC; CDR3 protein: CASSVAGIGGSGGGYTF
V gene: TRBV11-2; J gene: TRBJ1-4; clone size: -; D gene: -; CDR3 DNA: TGTGCCAGCAGCTTAGACCGCAGTAAACTGTTTTTT; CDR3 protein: CASSLDRSKLFF
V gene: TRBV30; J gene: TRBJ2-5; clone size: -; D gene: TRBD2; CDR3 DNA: TGTGCCTCACGGACTAGTGGATCGGAGACCCAGTACTTC; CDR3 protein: CASRTSGSETQYF
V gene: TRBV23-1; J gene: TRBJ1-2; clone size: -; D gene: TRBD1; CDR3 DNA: TGCGCCAGCAGTCAATCGCCAGGGGGCCACTATGGCTACACCTTC; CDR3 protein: CASSQSPGGHYGYTF
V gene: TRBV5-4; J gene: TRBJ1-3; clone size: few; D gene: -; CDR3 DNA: TGTGCCAGCAGCGACGGACAGACTGGAAACACCATATATTTT; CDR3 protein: CASSDGQTGNTIYF